Sequencing of this T cell receptor beta chain was carried out in a study of T cells expressing NK-cell markers. About the study: In sorted CD3+CD56+NKG2C+, CD3+CD56+NKG2C- and CD3+CD56-NKG2C+ T cells, TCR beta repertoires were obtained.

This CDR3 has 13 amino acids. From germline, CDR1 is DFQATT and CDR2 SNEGSKA (reference sequence). TCRdb reworked the 5' RACE reads into one entry per CDR3 protein, no DNA. The data show approximately 380,000 distinct CDR3 sequences, and the top ten clones hold 5.2%. This sequence originates from a man between 18 and 69 years old in good health. The sample was blood T cells: a sorted CD56 or NKG2C T cell subset, CD4+ or CD8+ T cells, or bulk PBMC T cells (not recorded which). The rearrangement links TRBV20-1 to TRBJ1-5; TCRdb designates TRBD1, a call that cannot be tested without DNA. CDR3 protein: CSARRQVNQPQHF.